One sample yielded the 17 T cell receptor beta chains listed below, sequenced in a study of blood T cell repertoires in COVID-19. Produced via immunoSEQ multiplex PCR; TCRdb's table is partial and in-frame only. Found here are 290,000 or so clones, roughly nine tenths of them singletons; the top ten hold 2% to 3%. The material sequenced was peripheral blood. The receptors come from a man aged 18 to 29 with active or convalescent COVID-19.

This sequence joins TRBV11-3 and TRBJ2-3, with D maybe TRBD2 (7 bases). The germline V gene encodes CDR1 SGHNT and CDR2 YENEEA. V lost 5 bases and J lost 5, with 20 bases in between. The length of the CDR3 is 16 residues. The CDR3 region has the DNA TGTGCCAGCAGCCCAGGTGGGGGGGGCGGAAGAGATACGCAGTATTTT. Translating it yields CASSPGGGGGRDTQYF.

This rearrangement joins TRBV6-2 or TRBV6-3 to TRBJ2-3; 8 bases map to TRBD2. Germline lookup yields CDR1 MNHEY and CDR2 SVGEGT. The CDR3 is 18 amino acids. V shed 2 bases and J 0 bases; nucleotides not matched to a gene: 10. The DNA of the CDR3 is TGTGCCAGCAGTTACACTCTCTTTAGCGGGATTAGCACAGATACGCAGTATTTT. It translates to CASSYTLFSGISTDTQYF.

As DNA, the CDR3 is TGTGCCAGCAGTGACCTGGGGAGGAATTCACCCCTCCACTTT. This sequence encodes CASSDLGRNSPLHF. The J gene is TRBJ1-6, the V gene TRBV6-4; D unclear. V lost 2 bases to trimming and J lost 7 bases, with 9 bases between them. CDR3 length: 14 residues. Germline CDR1 is MRHNA and CDR2 is SNTAGT.

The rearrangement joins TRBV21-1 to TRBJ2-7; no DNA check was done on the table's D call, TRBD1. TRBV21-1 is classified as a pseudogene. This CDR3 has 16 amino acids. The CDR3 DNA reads TGTGCCAGCAGCAAAGTAGGGACAGGGGGGGCCTACGAGCAGTACTTC. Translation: CASSKVGTGGAYEQYF.

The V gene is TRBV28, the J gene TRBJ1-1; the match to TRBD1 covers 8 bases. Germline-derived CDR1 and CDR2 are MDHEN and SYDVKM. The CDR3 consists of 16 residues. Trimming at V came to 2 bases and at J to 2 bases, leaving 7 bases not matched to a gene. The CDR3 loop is CASSLNLDRGNTEAFF. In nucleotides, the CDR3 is TGTGCCAGCAGTTTAAATCTCGACAGGGGCAACACTGAAGCTTTCTTT.

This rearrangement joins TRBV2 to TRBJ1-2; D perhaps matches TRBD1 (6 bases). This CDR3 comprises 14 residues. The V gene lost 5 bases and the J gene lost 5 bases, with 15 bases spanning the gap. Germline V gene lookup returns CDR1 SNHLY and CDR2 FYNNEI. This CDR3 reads CASSPGQSSYGYTF. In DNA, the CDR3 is TGTGCCAGCAGTCCAGGACAGTCCTCTTATGGCTACACCTTC.

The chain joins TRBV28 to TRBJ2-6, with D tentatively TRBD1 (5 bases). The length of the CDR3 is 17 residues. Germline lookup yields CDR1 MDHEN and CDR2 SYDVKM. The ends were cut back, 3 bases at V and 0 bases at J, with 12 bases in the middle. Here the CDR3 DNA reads TGTGCCAGCAGTTTGGGGCAGGGCCTCTCTGGGGCCAACGTCCTGACTTTC. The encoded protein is CASSLGQGLSGANVLTF.

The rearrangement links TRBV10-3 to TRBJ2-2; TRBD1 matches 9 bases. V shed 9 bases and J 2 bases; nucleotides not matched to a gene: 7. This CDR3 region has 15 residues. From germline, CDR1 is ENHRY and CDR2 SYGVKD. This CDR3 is CAIARDRDNTGELFF. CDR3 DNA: TGTGCCATAGCGCGGGACAGGGACAACACCGGGGAGCTGTTTTTT.

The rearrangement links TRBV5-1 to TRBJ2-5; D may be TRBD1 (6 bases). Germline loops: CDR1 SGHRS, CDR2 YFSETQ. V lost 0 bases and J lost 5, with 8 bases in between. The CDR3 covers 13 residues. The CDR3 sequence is CASSLVRGETQYF. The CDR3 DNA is TGCGCCAGCAGCTTGGTAAGGGGGGAGACCCAGTACTTC.

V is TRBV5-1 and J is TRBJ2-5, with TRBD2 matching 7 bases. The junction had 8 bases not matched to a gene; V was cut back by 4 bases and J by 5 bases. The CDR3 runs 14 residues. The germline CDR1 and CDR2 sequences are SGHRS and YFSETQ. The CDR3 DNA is TGCGCCAGCAGCCTGTGGGGGGGGGACGAGACCCAGTACTTC. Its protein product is CASSLWGGDETQYF.

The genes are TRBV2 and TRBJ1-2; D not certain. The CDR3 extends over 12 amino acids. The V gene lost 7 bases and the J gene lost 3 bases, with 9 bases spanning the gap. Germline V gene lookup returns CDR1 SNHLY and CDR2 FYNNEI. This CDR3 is CASTRIYYGYTF. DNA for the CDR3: TGTGCCAGCACGCGGATATACTATGGCTACACCTTC.

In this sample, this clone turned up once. CDR3: CASSLDPSSGEGYTF. The CDR3 DNA sequence: TGTGCCAGCAGCTTAGATCCCTCTTCAGGGGAAGGCTACACCTTC. The V call is TRBV11-2, the J call TRBJ1-2; TRBD1 is a possible D gene (6 bases). The CDR3 length is 15 residues. With 0 bases removed from V and 8 bases from J, the gap between germline ends came to 16 bases. The germline gives CDR1 SGHAT, CDR2 FQNNGV.

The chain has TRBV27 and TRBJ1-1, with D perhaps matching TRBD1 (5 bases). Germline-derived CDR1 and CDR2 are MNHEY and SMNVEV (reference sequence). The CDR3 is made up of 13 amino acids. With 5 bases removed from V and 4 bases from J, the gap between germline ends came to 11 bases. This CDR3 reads CASSLMGGTEAFF. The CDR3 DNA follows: TGTGCCAGCAGTCTTATGGGGGGCACTGAAGCTTTCTTT.

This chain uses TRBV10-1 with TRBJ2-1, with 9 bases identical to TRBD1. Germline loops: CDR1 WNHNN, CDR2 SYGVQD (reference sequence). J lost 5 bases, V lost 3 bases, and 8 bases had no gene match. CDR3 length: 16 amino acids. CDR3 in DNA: TGCGCCAGCAGTGATTCAGGGACAGGGTTTAACAATGAGCAGTTCTTC. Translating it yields CASSDSGTGFNNEQFF.

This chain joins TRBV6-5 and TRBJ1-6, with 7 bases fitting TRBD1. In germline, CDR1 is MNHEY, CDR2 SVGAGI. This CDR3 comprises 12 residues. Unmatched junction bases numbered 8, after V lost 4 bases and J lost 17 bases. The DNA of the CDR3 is TGTGCCAGCAGTTCCCGGGACAGTAGAATCCACTTT. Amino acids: CASSSRDSRIHF.

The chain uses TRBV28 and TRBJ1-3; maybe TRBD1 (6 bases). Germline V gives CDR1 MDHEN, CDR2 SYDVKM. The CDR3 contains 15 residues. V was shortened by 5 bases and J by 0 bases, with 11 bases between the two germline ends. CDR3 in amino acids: CASSADRSSGNTIYF. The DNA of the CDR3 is TGTGCCAGCAGTGCGGACAGAAGCTCTGGAAACACCATATATTTT.

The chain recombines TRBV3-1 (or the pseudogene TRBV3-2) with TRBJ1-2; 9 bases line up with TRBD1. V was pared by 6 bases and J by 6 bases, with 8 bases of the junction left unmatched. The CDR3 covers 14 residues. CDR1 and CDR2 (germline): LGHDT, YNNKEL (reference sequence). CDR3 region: CASRQQGANHGYTF. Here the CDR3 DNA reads TGTGCCAGCAGACAACAGGGGGCAAATCATGGCTACACCTTC.